These T cell receptor beta chains were read from a single sample in a study of blood T cell repertoires in COVID-19. TCRdb's copy holds only in-frame clones and misses some; the assay was immunoSEQ multiplex PCR. The sample lists 210,000 or so clones, roughly 78% occurring once. The sample was peripheral blood. These receptors were taken from a woman aged 40 to 50 with acute or convalescent COVID-19. Both conserved end residues are part of each CDR3. Fields, in order: D gene, clone size, V gene, CDR3 length, J gene, CDR3 protein, CDR3 DNA. A D gene is named only where the DNA matches it firmly. Not every row has a clone size; where given, it reads once, few, many or a size class.

TRBD1	NA	TRBV5-1	15	TRBJ1-2	CASSLVGQGIDGYTF	TGCGCCAGCAGCTTGGTGGGACAGGGGATCGATGGCTACACCTTC
TRBD1	NA	TRBV5-1	17	TRBJ1-6	CASSLWAGGSYNSPLHF	TGCGCCAGCAGCTTGTGGGCAGGGGGTTCGTATAATTCACCCCTCCACTTT
TRBD1	NA	TRBV30	13	TRBJ1-4	CAWTKGAGEKLFF	TGTGCCTGGACGAAGGGGGCGGGTGAAAAACTGTTTTTT
NA	NA	TRBV25-1	13	TRBJ1-6	CASSDTGITPLHF	TGTGCCAGCAGTGACACAGGGATTACGCCCCTCCACTTT
TRBD1	NA	TRBV2	17	TRBJ1-1	CASRRAIGTAENTEAFF	TGTGCCAGCAGAAGAGCAATAGGGACAGCAGAGAACACTGAAGCTTTCTTT
NA	NA	TRBV18	17	TRBJ2-7	CASSPVNTISGAGEQYF	TGTGCCAGCTCACCAGTAAATACGATCTCAGGGGCTGGTGAGCAGTACTTC
TRBD1	NA	TRBV5-1	12	TRBJ2-7	CASSLMGQEQYF	TGCGCCAGCAGCTTAATGGGACAGGAGCAGTACTTC
NA	few	TRBV2	11	TRBJ1-1	CASSDSFEAFF	TGTGCCAGCAGTGACTCCTTTGAAGCTTTCTTT
TRBD1	NA	TRBV9	15	TRBJ2-7	CASSERTGSYYEQYF	TGTGCCAGCAGCGAACGGACAGGGAGCTACTACGAGCAGTACTTC
TRBD1	NA	TRBV10-3	15	TRBJ2-7	CAIRIGTGSSYEQYF	TGTGCCATCAGAATAGGGACAGGGAGCTCCTACGAGCAGTACTTC
NA	NA	TRBV2	15	TRBJ2-1	CASTEGGRVNNEQFF	TGTGCCAGCACTGAGGGGGGGAGAGTCAACAATGAGCAGTTCTTC
TRBD1	few	TRBV5-1	14	TRBJ1-1	CASSQRQGDTEAFF	TGCGCCAGCAGCCAGAGACAGGGGGACACTGAAGCTTTCTTT
NA	once	TRBV29-1	13	TRBJ2-7	CSVVTGPSYEQYF	TGCAGCGTTGTTACAGGGCCTTCCTACGAGCAGTACTTC
NA	NA	TRBV30	11	TRBJ2-1	CAWSVASEQFF	TGTGCCTGGAGTGTGGCATCAGAGCAGTTCTTC
NA	NA	TRBV14	12	TRBJ2-2	CASSVVPGELFF	TGTGCCAGCAGCGTCGTCCCCGGGGAGCTGTTTTTT
NA	NA	TRBV19	13	TRBJ1-4	CASSIGGIDKLFF	TGTGCCAGTAGTATTGGAGGGATTGACAAACTGTTTTTT
NA	NA	TRBV6-6	14	TRBJ1-5	CASSYSSRDQPQHF	TGTGCCAGCAGTTACTCGAGCCGAGATCAGCCCCAGCATTTT
TRBD1	NA	TRBV5-1	15	TRBJ1-4	CASSAPGQGREKLFF	TGCGCCAGCAGCGCTCCGGGACAGGGACGGGAAAAACTGTTTTTT
NA	NA	TRBV2	16	TRBJ2-7	CASTLGGGRVPYEQYF	TGTGCCAGCACTTTAGGGGGGGGGCGCGTACCCTACGAGCAGTACTTC
NA	NA	TRBV18	14	TRBJ1-1	CASSRRPQSTEAFF	TGTGCCAGCTCACGGCGGCCGCAGAGCACTGAAGCTTTCTTT
NA	NA	TRBV19	13	TRBJ2-1	CASSRDTYNEQFF	TGTGCCTCGAGCCGGGACACTTACAATGAGCAGTTCTTC
TRBD2	NA	TRBV10-3	17	TRBJ2-2	CAISGPGLAPNTGELFF	TGTGCCATCAGTGGCCCGGGACTAGCCCCGAACACCGGGGAGCTGTTTTTT
TRBD1	NA	TRBV5-4	20	TRBJ1-5	CASSLADRGTEWKSNQPQHF	TGTGCCAGCAGCTTGGCTGACAGGGGAACTGAATGGAAAAGCAATCAGCCCCAGCATTTT
TRBD1	NA	TRBV4-3	15	TRBJ1-5	CASSQADRVHQPQHF	TGCGCCAGCAGCCAAGCCGACAGGGTCCATCAGCCCCAGCATTTT